The text below deals with one TCR beta chain. Its binding antigen is unknown. No base quality values were provided; no much bigger clone lies one nucleotide off. The CDR3 covers 16 residues, taking in both the cysteine and the phenylalanine. Left in the record is the CDR3 DNA by itself, 48 bases read in frame from the first base. V has 0 bases trimmed and J has 5 bases trimmed; junction bases matching no gene number 4. From a lookup of the germline V gene, CDR1 and CDR2 are SGHTA and FQGTGA. The sample belongs to a study of shared clonotypes between healthy human individuals (dated by TCRdb to the early 2020s). As for the study more broadly: The cohort included three men and a couple of women between 18 and 49 years of age. Libraries were prepared and TCR repertoires were sequenced by different laboratories using diverse techniques, in order to increase sequencing depth and limit assay-specific biases. To estimate repertoire size and how much clonotype sharing occurs between individuals, the study deeply sequenced the blood TCR repertoires of five healthy adults. Between about 0.94 and 10 billion PBMCs per donor were obtained by leukapheresis. Broad study findings and their caveats: Based on pairwise subsampling, the degree of clonotype sharing among donors was expected to be affected by sequencing depth. Because the study included only a small number of donors, the genetic and exposure-history diversity represented was limited. Sampling was limited to blood, and TCR repertoires in tissue likely differ from TCR repertoires in blood.

Using the deep immunoSEQ assay, multiplex PCR amplified TCR CDR3 regions from genomic DNA. Extracted genomic DNA from each cell subset was distributed evenly across all wells of several immunoSEQ 96-well plates, and each plate was treated as a replicate. For unsorted PBMC, approximately 310 ng genomic DNA, equal to 25,000 to 35,000 T cell genomes, was loaded into each replicate PCR. Unsorted PBMC genomic DNA was sequenced across ten immunoSEQ deep assay plates. The purified libraries were quantified using a Qubit 3.0 fluorometer, sized with a Bioanalyzer 2100, and then quantified again using the KAPA Library Quantification kit. Every immunoSEQ 96-well plate was sequenced on a separate single-read 150-cycle Illumina NextSeq 550 flow cell. Per the original workflow: The immunoSEQ output contained only junctional sequences without quality scores, so filtering could not match that applied to full-length reads. To assign V/J genes and CDR3, sequences were annotated against IMGT germline references using PyIR, a Python wrapper for IgBLAST v1.9. Reads with weak V/J assignments (E-value above 1e-6), missing CDR3, stop codons, out-of-frame junctions, or ambiguous translated residues were removed. A V3J clonotype was defined by an identical inferred V gene, J gene, and CDR3 amino acid sequence. Percentage overlap between repertoires was computed as shared unique clonotypes divided by the size of the smaller repertoire. RTK rarefaction, the Chao1 estimator, and Recon v2.1 estimates of unobserved clonotypes were used to assess repertoire richness. The source is immuneACCESS, and TCRdb retained only in-frame sequences with V and J called. Part of the clones is not carried over; for the studies checked, unresolved V genes explain less than half of this, and the remainder is unexplained. Clonal size and the V and J genes are those of that table, whereas D and trimming came from the DNA. Present in this sample are some 530,000 clones, 60% to 80% of which were seen just once. Of the sample, around 12% is held by the ten largest clones.

The donors were healthy, HIV-negative adults with no recently reported acute infections or vaccinations. All donors were Caucasian adults living in Nashville, Tennessee, USA. In the unsorted samples, approximately 82 million PBMCs were counted, and genomic DNA was extracted using the QIAamp DNA Blood Mini kit. Blood was obtained by leukapheresis, after which PBMCs were separated by Ficoll-Histopaque density gradient centrifugation and cryopreserved in liquid nitrogen vapor phase. The clonotype was recovered from a woman between 40 and 55 years old in good health. Some clones in this sample may be carry-over from other donors' samples. The specimen sequenced was PBMCs. The V and J segments used are TRBV7-3 and TRBJ2-5, with TRBD2 identical over 12 junction bases. CDR3 region: CASSLTGLAGKETQYF. DNA sequence: TGTGCCAGCAGCTTAACTGGACTAGCGGGAAAGGAGACCCAGTACTTC.